This entry features one T cell receptor (beta chain) sequence. As yet, its antigen is unknown. Thyroid surgery took place with no prior treatment in any patient. The data were obtained in a study of metastatic and nonmetastatic thyroid tumors. At the level of the study: Thyroid patients, malignant and benign, had repertoires compared across blood and tumor or nodule tissue.

In the study's own analysis: A papillary thyroid cancer distant-metastasis classifier was built from CDR3 differences across clinicopathological groups. TCRdb called clones again from the PCR reads with MiXCR. Clone size and V and J calls follow TCRdb, not the original study. The table has about 20,000 clones, approximately 24% seen once. Broader study findings: Across blood and tumor, TCR beta diversity in malignant thyroid tumors was reportedly significantly higher than in benign nodules.

This CDR3 is built from 17 residues. After removal of 5 bases from V and 6 bases from J, the junction contained 15 bases not matched to a gene. Germline-derived CDR1 and CDR2 are LGHDT and YNNKEL (reference sequence). The sequencing input was adjacent normal tissue. This TCR came from a female donor with papillary thyroid cancer or a benign thyroid nodule (not recorded which). Some clones in this sample may be carry-over from other donors' samples. The rearrangement links TRBV3-1 to TRBJ2-7; 11 bases align to TRBD2. Written as DNA, the CDR3 is TGTGCCAGCAGCTCCGCGACTAGCGGGATTCTGGGGAGCGAGCAGTACTTC. Translated, it gives CASSSATSGILGSEQYF.